One and the same sample provided the 17 T cell receptor beta chains below, sequenced in a study of tumor-infiltrating lymphocytes in primary liver carcinoma. Unsorted whole blood yielded the blood RNA, and germline DNA was also extracted. From approximately 550 ng of total RNA, TCR beta-specific cDNA was reverse-transcribed using a constant-region primer. Slightly modified ARM-PCR with three nested multiplex PCR rounds yielded TCR beta libraries. Primers for the first two PCR rounds were TRBV1-TRBV30 forward primers and a C-beta reverse primer (approximately 9 cycles per round). TCRdb reprocessed the multiplex PCR reads with MiXCR, giving one entry per CDR3 protein. This table holds 250,000 to 350,000 distinct CDR3 sequences, around three fifths found once. Material: peripheral blood. All receptors come from a woman in her 30s with primary liver carcinoma and hepatitis B virus infection.

The chain is built from TRBV7-9 and TRBJ2-5; unclear D gene. The V gene's germline CDR1 is SEHNR and CDR2 FQNEAQ (reference sequence). V was trimmed by 4 bases and J by 4 bases, leaving 10 bases between them. The CDR3 runs to 13 residues. CDR3 nucleotides: TGTGCCAGCAGCTCTCTGGTAGGAGAGACCCAGTACTTC. It specifies CASSSLVGETQYF.

This clonotype occurred a few times. The chain uses TRBV12-3 or TRBV12-4 and TRBJ2-7; TRBD2 agrees at 7 bases. This CDR3 has 13 residues. CDR3 loop: CAISATSVYEQYF. CDR3 coding DNA: TGTGCTATCAGCGCTACTAGCGTCTACGAGCAGTACTTC.

This clonotype was seen many times. The V call is TRBV14, the J call TRBJ2-2, with TRBD1 as a possible D gene (5 bases). Germline V gives CDR1 SGHDN, CDR2 FVKESK. Trimming cost V 4 bases and J 4 bases, with 7 bases left between them. The length of the CDR3 is 13 residues. CDR3 nucleotide sequence: TGTGCCAGCAGCCCACAGGCCACCGGGGAGCTGTTTTTT. It is translated as CASSPQATGELFF.

Of note for this clonotype: One junction end does not reproduce the germline sequence, and a read error may be involved. This chain uses TRBV29-1 with TRBJ1-2, with D unclear. Germline V gives CDR1 SQVTM, CDR2 ANQGSEA. This CDR3 region has 13 residues. CDR3 sequence reads: CSVPGAGGPGCTF. DNA of the CDR3: TGCAGCGTTCCTGGCGCAGGTGGGCCTGGCTGCACCTTC.

With regard to this clonotype: A much larger clone differs by one base, so this may be a read error. The chain uses TRBV6-1 and TRBJ2-7, with unresolved D. Germline V CDR1 and CDR2: MNHNS, SASEGT. The length of the CDR3 is 12 residues. CDR3 loop: CASRRQVGEQHF. CDR3 sequence (DNA): TGTGCCAGCAGGCGTCAGGTTGGCGAGCAGCACTTC.

Note on this clonotype: One end of the junction fails to match germline, which may point to a read error. The chain employs TRBV14 and TRBJ2-7; D is perhaps TRBD1 (6 bases). There are 15 residues in the CDR3. Germline V gives CDR1 SGHDN, CDR2 FVKESK. Here the CDR3 reads CVSSQGRTDPYEQYF. As DNA, the CDR3 is TGTGTCAGCAGCCAAGGACGGACAGACCCCTACGAGCAGTACTTC.

With respect to this clonotype: An end of the junction does not agree with germline; a read error may underlie this. The CDR3: CAGSSLREGETQYF. In DNA, the CDR3 is TGTGCCGGCAGCTCTCTCCGGGAGGGAGAGACCCAGTACTTC. The V and J genes are TRBV11-1 and TRBJ2-5, with TRBD2 matching 8 bases. Looked up from germline, CDR1 is SGHAT and CDR2 is FQDESV (reference sequence). The CDR3 consists of 14 residues.

To note about this clonotype: A read error may explain this, as a much larger clone is one base away. V and J are TRBV12-3 or TRBV12-4 and TRBJ2-3; TRBD1 might be the D (6 bases). V dropped 1 base and J dropped 2 bases, with 10 bases sitting between them. This CDR3 comprises 15 residues. The CDR3: CASSLGQENTDTQYF. DNA of the CDR3: TGTGCCAGCAGTTTAGGACAGGAAAACACAGATACGCAGTATTTT.

The chain links TRBV6-4 to TRBJ2-1, with D unclear. The germline CDR1 and CDR2 sequences are MRHNA and SNTAGT. The length of the CDR3 is 12 residues. The germline V and J ends were trimmed by 6 bases and 11 bases, with 14 bases remaining between them. CDR3 sequence: CASSDGQTKQFF. The CDR3 coding sequence is TGTGCCAGCAGCGACGGGCAGACCAAGCAGTTCTTC.

Points on this clonotype: Since a much larger clone is just one base distant, this may be a read error. The chain is built from TRBV4-2 and TRBJ2-3; TRBD1 aligns across 7 bases. Germline CDR1 and CDR2: LGHNA and YNFKEQ. The length of the CDR3 is 15 residues. CDR3 residues: CVSSQDDRGRVTQYF. The DNA for the CDR3 is TGTGTCAGCAGCCAAGATGATAGGGGGCGAGTTACGCAGTATTTT.

This clonotype appeared a few times. V usage is TRBV7-8 and J usage is TRBJ1-4; 7 bases fit TRBD1. The CDR3 length is 16 residues. The trim removed 5 bases at V and 3 bases at J, leaving 9 bases unmatched. The germline gives CDR1 SGHVS, CDR2 FQNEAQ. CDR3 sequence (DNA): TGTGCCAGCAGCACTTCCCGGGACAGACCTAATGAAAAACTGTTTTTT. It is translated as CASSTSRDRPNEKLFF.

Note on this clonotype: At one end the junction does not follow the germline gene, possibly because of a read error. The chain is built from TRBV11-3 and TRBJ2-2, with D possibly TRBD2 on 6 matching bases. This CDR3 has 14 residues. Germline V gene lookup returns CDR1 SGHNT and CDR2 YENEEA. In DNA, the CDR3 is TGTGCCGGCAGCTTACGGGGGAACACCGGGGAGCTGTTGTTT. Protein product: CAGSLRGNTGELLF.

This sequence joins TRBV5-4 and TRBJ2-5; a weak D match, TRBD1 (6 bases). CDR1 and CDR2 from the germline V gene are SGHNT and YYREEE (reference sequence). V was shortened by 5 bases and J by 3 bases, with 14 bases between the two germline ends. This CDR3 contains 14 residues. DNA of the CDR3: TGTGCCAGCAGGAGCGGACAGAACGAAGAGACCCAGTACTTC. It is translated as CASRSGQNEETQYF.

This clonotype was detected many times. This rearrangement joins TRBV29-1 to TRBJ2-2; D is uncertain. CDR1 is SQVTM, CDR2 ANQGSEA, per germline. The CDR3 loop spans 14 amino acids. Trimming took off 2 bases at V and 6 bases at J, with 13 bases between the two ends. The CDR3 region is CSVESARSPGELFF. Written as DNA, the CDR3 is TGCAGCGTTGAAAGTGCTAGATCCCCCGGGGAGCTGTTTTTT.

This clonotype was seen more than once but under ten times. In DNA, the CDR3 is TGTGCCAGCAGCTTGGCGCGAACTACCACAGATACGCAGTATTTT. Translation gives CASSLARTTTDTQYF. This sequence joins TRBV5-4 and TRBJ2-3; unclear D gene. CDR1 SGHNT and CDR2 YYREEE come from the germline V gene (reference sequence). Trimming left V 0 bases short and J 2 bases short, with 10 bases between. This CDR3 region has 15 residues.

With respect to this clonotype: A much larger clonotype is one base distant, so this may be a read error. This sequence joins TRBV4-1 and TRBJ2-2, with 8 bases identical to TRBD2. The CDR3 has 16 residues. Germline V gene sequence: CDR1 MGHRA, CDR2 YSYEKL. The chain's CDR3 is CANSQGTGGTTGELFF. The CDR3 DNA sequence: TGCGCCAACAGCCAAGGAACGGGAGGGACCACCGGGGAGCTGTTTTTT.

The table lists this clonotype with a count of one. The junction does not match germline at one end; this may be a read error. The chain couples TRBV12-3 or TRBV12-4 to TRBJ1-2; 8 nucleotides align to TRBD1. This CDR3 is built from 16 residues. This chain's CDR3 is CASSFRPGQVLYDYTF. The CDR3, as DNA: TGTGCCAGCAGTTTTCGGCCGGGACAGGTCCTATATGACTACACCTTC.